A single sample is the source of the 13 T cell receptor beta chains below, sequenced in a study of T-cell reconstitution after alpha-beta-depleted transplantation in children. The TCRbeta library was prepared with unique molecular identifiers. Via MiXCR, TCRdb re-called the PCR reads, giving one row per CDR3 protein. Here the sample spans around 440,000 distinct CDR3 sequences, 16% being singletons. The specimen comprised PBMCs, mostly from graft donor cells, sampled 360 days after TCRalphabeta/CD19-depleted stem cell transplant. These receptors all stem from a boy in the first two years of life who had a stem cell transplant for Wiskott-Aldrich syndrome, so the T cells may come from the graft donor.

The chain uses TRBV6-5 and TRBJ1-6; D remains unclear. The CDR3 is 17 residues long. V lost 2 bases and J 0 bases, leaving 11 bases between the germline ends. Germline loops: CDR1 MNHEY, CDR2 SVGAGI. In DNA, the CDR3 is TGTGCCAGCAGTTACGTCCGGGATAGCTCCTATAATTCACCCCTCCACTTT. This gives the protein CASSYVRDSSYNSPLHF.

This clonotype was picked up a small number of times. The rearrangement links TRBV29-1 to TRBJ1-2; the match to TRBD1 covers 7 bases. This CDR3 region has 12 residues. Trimming removed 2 bases from V and 7 bases from J; junction bases left unmatched: 4. The germline V gene has CDR1 SQVTM and CDR2 ANQGSEA. The DNA of the CDR3 is TGCAGCGTTGAAAAGGGGGCAGGTGGCTACACCTTC. Residues: CSVEKGAGGYTF.

This clonotype was found a few times. The chain has TRBV20-1 and TRBJ2-3; the D gene is possibly TRBD1 (5 bases). CDR1 DFQATT and CDR2 SNEGSKA come from the germline V gene (reference sequence). The CDR3 covers 15 residues. V dropped 5 bases and J dropped 1 base, with 16 bases sitting between them. CDR3 in DNA: TGCAGTGCTTTCTTTCAGGGCAGGGGCACAGATACGCAGTATTTT. It yields the protein CSAFFQGRGTDTQYF.

The genes are TRBV19 and TRBJ2-1; maybe TRBD1 (5 bases). This CDR3 contains 13 residues. Germline-derived CDR1 and CDR2 are LNHDA and SQIVND (reference sequence). Trimming removed 3 bases from V and 7 bases from J, with 10 bases in between. CDR3 sequence reads: CASSISAGNEQFF. In DNA form, the CDR3 reads TGTGCCAGTAGTATTAGTGCAGGGAATGAGCAGTTCTTC.

The chain has TRBV12-3 or TRBV12-4 and TRBJ2-7; tentatively, D is TRBD2 (6 bases). The germline V and J ends were trimmed by 0 bases and 1 base, with 10 bases remaining between them. The length of the CDR3 is 15 residues. In DNA, the CDR3 is TGTGCCAGCAGTTTAGCGGGGGGTAAATCCTACGAGCAGTACTTC. This sequence encodes CASSLAGGKSYEQYF.

This clonotype was observed a handful of times. This chain uses TRBV7-8 with TRBJ2-7; 15 bases agree with TRBD2. The CDR3 length is 15 residues. J gave up 3 bases and V 6 bases, and 3 bases lay outside the gene matches. Germline V gives CDR1 SGHVS, CDR2 FQNEAQ. CDR3 residues: CASRKGLAGGYEQYF. In DNA form, the CDR3 reads TGTGCCAGCAGGAAGGGACTAGCGGGAGGCTACGAGCAGTACTTC.

As DNA, the CDR3 is TGTGCCAGCAGCACCATGAGGGTCCTGAACACTGAAGCTTTCTTT. As protein: CASSTMRVLNTEAFF. The chain has TRBV12-3 or TRBV12-4 and TRBJ1-1; no clear D gene. V was trimmed by 6 bases and J by 0 bases, leaving 14 bases between them. This CDR3 is built from 15 residues.

There are many counts of this clonotype. V gene TRBV20-1 combines with J gene TRBJ2-5; D is unresolved. Trimming took off 3 bases at V and 1 base at J, with 6 bases between the two ends. This CDR3 region has 12 residues. Germline V gives CDR1 DFQATT, CDR2 SNEGSKA (reference sequence). The CDR3 coding sequence is TGCAGTGCTAGTAAAGGCCAAGAGACCCAGTACTTC. This codes for CSASKGQETQYF.

This clonotype occurred once. The V and J genes are TRBV12-3 or TRBV12-4 and TRBJ2-6; no clear D. This CDR3 region has 15 residues. Trimming took off 6 bases at V and 0 bases at J, with 9 bases between the two ends. The CDR3 loop is CASSQTSSGANVLTF. CDR3 bases: TGTGCCAGCAGCCAAACCAGCTCTGGGGCCAACGTCCTGACTTTC.

V and J are TRBV4-1 and TRBJ2-4; D is possibly TRBD1 (8 bases). Germline CDR1 reads MGHRA; CDR2 reads YSYEKL. Trimming took 0 bases from V and 5 from J, leaving 20 bases between them. The CDR3 is made up of 18 amino acids. CDR3 protein: CASSQEIWTGRGENIQYF. For the CDR3, the DNA is TGCGCCAGCAGCCAAGAGATATGGACAGGGAGGGGGGAAAACATTCAGTACTTC.

The chain is built from TRBV3-1 and TRBJ1-1; D is perhaps TRBD1 (6 bases). Trimming removed 0 bases at V and 10 bases at J, with 15 bases between. The CDR3 is made up of 14 amino acids. Germline CDR1 and CDR2: LGHDT and YNNKEL (reference sequence). CDR3: CASSQESGLGGAFF. In nucleotides, the CDR3 is TGTGCCAGCAGCCAAGAATCGGGGCTAGGGGGAGCTTTCTTT.

This clonotype came up a few times. This chain uses TRBV5-1 with TRBJ2-5; perhaps TRBD2 as D (5 bases). Germline values: CDR1 SGHRS, CDR2 YFSETQ. Trimming left V 2 bases short and J 0 bases short, with 11 bases between. The CDR3 runs to 15 residues. This CDR3 reads CASSFSGLDQETQYF. CDR3 in DNA: TGCGCCAGCAGCTTTTCCGGACTGGACCAAGAGACCCAGTACTTC.

A few counts support this clonotype. The chain couples TRBV2 to TRBJ2-3; TRBD1 is a possible D gene (6 bases). The V end lost 6 bases, the J end lost 5 bases, and 18 bases lay between the germline ends. From germline, CDR1 is SNHLY and CDR2 FYNNEI. The CDR3 sequence is 15 residues long. CDR3 sequence: CASRRTVPFGDTQYF. The CDR3 DNA reads TGTGCCAGCAGAAGGACAGTCCCCTTCGGAGATACGCAGTATTTT.